These 13 T cell receptor beta chains share one sample of origin, sequenced in a study of OX40 agonist ivuxolimab in advanced cancers. Data came from immunoSEQ multiplex PCR; TCRdb stores just in-frame clones and leaves some out. The sample lists over 55,000 clones; roughly 89% were seen once. The specimen was CD4+ or CD8+ T cells sorted from blood, collected in a trial of the OX40 agonist ivuxolimab. Receptors were obtained from an adult with an advanced solid tumor such as melanoma, head and neck, liver or kidney cancer.

CDR3 coding DNA: TGCGCCAGCAGCCAAGATACTACTAGCGGGGGGCCCGGACCCGACAATGAGCAGTTCTTC. It encodes CASSQDTTSGGPGPDNEQFF. The chain recombines TRBV4-1 with TRBJ2-1; 12 positions match TRBD2. CDR3 length: 20 amino acids. The germline V gene encodes CDR1 MGHRA and CDR2 YSYEKL. The ends lost 0 bases at V and 5 bases at J; junction bases unmatched: 14.

V gene TRBV6-1 combines with J gene TRBJ1-4; 9 bases are shared with TRBD1. Looked up from germline, CDR1 is MNHNS and CDR2 is SASEGT. Trimming at V came to 5 bases and at J to 8 bases, leaving 3 bases not matched to a gene. The CDR3 is 13 amino acids. The CDR3 DNA follows: TGTGCCAGCAGTACAGGGGGCGGCGAAAAACTGTTTTTT. Its translation is CASSTGGGEKLFF.

In its sample, this clone was seen once. CDR3 region: CASNSRFDTQYF. The CDR3 nucleotides are TGTGCCAGCAACTCTAGATTTGATACGCAGTATTTT. The chain uses TRBV6-1 and TRBJ2-3; D is unresolved. Between the trimmed V and J ends, which lost 7 bases and 6 bases, there was a span of 11 bases. Looked up from germline, CDR1 is MNHNS and CDR2 is SASEGT. The CDR3 is made up of 12 amino acids.

This chain links TRBV7-2 with TRBJ1-1; D not resolved. CDR3 length: 11 amino acids. Trimming shortened V by 2 bases and J by 12 bases, and 10 bases separated the two germline ends. Looked up from germline, CDR1 is SGHTA and CDR2 is FQGNSA. In DNA, the CDR3 is TGTGCCAGCAGCTTATCCCAGGTTACTTTCTTT. This gives the protein CASSLSQVTFF.

The chain has TRBV10-2 and TRBJ1-1; D unresolved. CDR1 WSHSY and CDR2 SAAADI come from the germline V gene. The length of the CDR3 is 16 residues. The ends were cut back, 3 bases at V and 1 base at J, with 15 bases in the middle. CDR3 residues: CASSEGGLIANTEAFF. In DNA form, the CDR3 reads TGCGCCAGCAGTGAAGGCGGCCTCATAGCGAACACTGAAGCTTTCTTT.

This sequence joins TRBV2 and TRBJ1-6; D ambiguous. Germline CDR1 is SNHLY and CDR2 is FYNNEI. Between the trimmed V and J ends, which lost 2 bases and 10 bases, there was a span of 6 bases. The CDR3 runs 12 residues. The CDR3 sequence is CASSEMDSPLHF. CDR3 nucleotide sequence: TGTGCCAGCAGTGAAATGGACTCACCCCTCCACTTT.

The sample holds a few counts of this clone. The chain recombines TRBV27 with TRBJ1-1, with D maybe TRBD1 (6 bases). Trimming stripped 6 bases from V and 0 bases from J, with 17 bases between. This CDR3 contains 16 residues. Germline V gives CDR1 MNHEY, CDR2 SMNVEV (reference sequence). Here the CDR3 reads CASSPGRQALNTEAFF. The CDR3 DNA is TGTGCCAGCAGCCCGGGCCGACAGGCCCTGAACACTGAAGCTTTCTTT.

In DNA, the CDR3 is TGTGCCAGCACGGGTCATCTGGCAACTAATGAAAAACTGTTTTTT. This gives the protein CASTGHLATNEKLFF. The chain recombines TRBV6-1 with TRBJ1-4; D is undetermined. From germline, CDR1 is MNHNS and CDR2 SASEGT. Trimming took off 7 bases at V and 0 bases at J, with 12 bases between the two ends. This CDR3 has 15 amino acids.

This clone has a handful of counts. The chain is built from TRBV6-4 and TRBJ1-6; D is perhaps TRBD1 (5 bases). V lost 5 bases and J lost 6, with 8 bases in between. This CDR3 spans 13 amino acids. CDR1 and CDR2 (germline): MRHNA, SNTAGT. Written as DNA, the CDR3 is TGTGCCAGCAGTCCGACAGCTAATTCACCCCTCCACTTT. Its protein product is CASSPTANSPLHF.

V usage is TRBV6-1 and J usage is TRBJ1-2; perhaps TRBD1 as D (6 bases). This CDR3 region has 15 residues. The germline gives CDR1 MNHNS, CDR2 SASEGT. V gave up 4 bases and J gave up 7 bases, with 19 bases separating them. The CDR3 sequence: CASSARGRGVAGYTF. CDR3 nucleotide sequence: TGTGCCAGCAGTGCCCGGGGGAGGGGGGTTGCTGGCTACACCTTC.

The CDR3 is CASSAPRDRAYEQYF. As DNA, the CDR3 is TGTGCCAGCAGCGCCCCCAGGGACAGGGCCTACGAGCAGTACTTC. The V gene is TRBV21-1, the J gene TRBJ2-7; the table's D gene call, TRBD1, was not cross checked with the DNA. TRBV21-1 is designated a pseudogene. CDR3 length: 15 residues.

The chain is built from TRBV13 and TRBJ2-3; the D gene is possibly TRBD2 (6 bases). V was pared by 5 bases and J by 5 bases, with 20 bases between. The CDR3 contains 16 residues. The germline V gene encodes CDR1 PRHDT and CDR2 FYEKMQ (reference sequence). As DNA, the CDR3 is TGTGCCAGCAGCCGGGGTGGCGGGGTAAGGGGAGATACGCAGTATTTT. The encoded protein is CASSRGGGVRGDTQYF.

The chain combines TRBV7-9 with TRBJ1-1; D might be TRBD1 (5 bases). Trimming cost V 1 base and J 0 bases, with 6 bases left between them. Germline V gene data show CDR1 as SEHNR and CDR2 as FQNEAQ (reference sequence). The CDR3 has 14 amino acids. In nucleotides, the CDR3 is TGTGCCAGCAGCTTAGGGGGCCTGAACACTGAAGCTTTCTTT. Its translation: CASSLGGLNTEAFF.